The clone carrying this T cell receptor (beta chain) was detected many times. As the template, RNA transcripts were used to amplify TCR beta CDR3 regions. HTBI primers served in a first-round RT-PCR, which a second-round multiplex PCR followed. TCRdb redid the calling of the multiplex PCR reads with MiXCR, one entry per CDR3 protein. The sample records a few hundred thousand distinct CDR3 sequences, 17% being singletons. This record belongs to a study of Graves' ophthalmopathy and Graves' hyperthyroidism. Newly diagnosed hyperthyroidism donors, aged 18 to 65, duration under 2 months. Trimming cost V 1 base and J 2 bases, with 11 bases left between them. The CDR3 is made up of 15 amino acids. Per germline, CDR1 LGHDT and CDR2 YNNKEL (reference sequence).

Source material: peripheral blood. V and J are TRBV3-1 and TRBJ2-5; the D gene is possibly TRBD2 (6 bases). This TCR was sampled from an adult woman with stable Graves' hyperthyroidism. The chain's CDR3 is CASSQGVGGQETQYF. The CDR3 bases are TGTGCCAGCAGCCAAGGCGTGGGGGGTCAAGAGACCCAGTACTTC.